One sample yielded the 5 T cell receptor beta chains listed below, sequenced in a study of CD8 T cells in ankylosing spondylitis. Broader study findings: Ankylosing spondylitis blood seemed to carry a telltale TCR beta motif made of several highly homologous variants.

MiXCR was run by TCRdb on the 5' RACE reads, yielding one entry per CDR3 protein. Of around 540,000 distinct CDR3 sequences detected, approximately 11% appear once; the ten largest clones hold around 7%. The antigens for these receptors are not known. The source material was blood, either unsorted or a sorted T cell fraction (not recorded which). These receptors were taken from a male donor with ankylosing spondylitis.

The V gene is TRBV4-1, the J gene TRBJ2-5, with 9 bases fitting TRBD1. The CDR3 consists of 15 residues. Germline values: CDR1 MGHRA, CDR2 YSYEKL. Trimming took 4 bases from V and 3 from J; bases not matched to a gene: 6. The DNA for the CDR3 is TGCGCCAGCAGCCCGAGGGACAGGGAGAAAGAGACCCAGTACTTC. This encodes CASSPRDREKETQYF.

The rearrangement links TRBV5-1 to TRBJ2-1; perhaps TRBD1 as D (5 bases). V lost 5 bases and J lost 8, with 11 bases in between. This CDR3 comprises 12 residues. Germline V gene data show CDR1 as SGHRS and CDR2 as YFSETQ. The chain's CDR3 is CASRLRVYEQFF. The CDR3, as DNA: TGCGCCAGCAGACTCAGGGTTTATGAGCAGTTCTTC. The whole variable domain, filled in from reference TRBV5-1 and TRBJ2-1, reads KAGVTQTPRYLIKTRGQQVTLSCSPISGHRSVSWYQQTPGQGLQFLFEYFSETQRNKGNFPGRFSGRQFSNSRSEMNVSTLELGDSALYLCASRLRVYEQFFGPGTRLTVL.

V usage is TRBV5-1 and J usage is TRBJ2-1, with D uncertain. Trimming stripped 4 bases from V and 0 bases from J, with 8 bases between. CDR1 and CDR2 from the germline V gene are SGHRS and YFSETQ. This CDR3 has 14 residues. The CDR3 nucleotides read TGCGCCAGCAGCCGGACGGACTCCTACAATGAGCAGTTCTTC. Amino acids: CASSRTDSYNEQFF.

This rearrangement joins TRBV5-6 to TRBJ1-1; D remains ambiguous. This CDR3 is 15 amino acids long. Germline assignment: CDR1 SGHDT and CDR2 YYEEEE. The V gene lost 2 bases and the J gene lost 1 base, with 12 bases spanning the gap. CDR3 nucleotides: TGTGCCAGCAGCTTCGGAATAGGACCGAACACTGAAGCTTTCTTT. Its translation: CASSFGIGPNTEAFF.

This clonotype has a count of ten or more. The genes are TRBV20-1 and TRBJ1-5; unclear D gene. Trimming removed 0 bases at V and 10 bases at J, with 19 bases between. Germline CDR1 and CDR2: DFQATT and SNEGSKA (reference sequence). The CDR3 is 15 amino acids. CDR3 sequence (DNA): TGCAGTGCTAGAGATCAGGCTACTGGGCATCTCCCCCAGCATTTT. It codes for CSARDQATGHLPQHF.